This T cell receptor (beta chain) was identified during a study of identical twins. In its sample, this clonotype was seen many times. What it binds is not known. Overall study findings and caveats: Among beta out-of-frame sequences, excess sharing between twins appeared weaker.

This CDR3 has 17 residues. V lost 1 base, J lost 0 bases, and 13 bases lay in between. Per the germline V gene, CDR1 is SGHVS and CDR2 is FQNEAQ. One entry per CDR3 protein, called by TCRdb with MiXCR from the 5' RACE reads. This table has around 240,000 distinct CDR3 sequences, 10% to 13% appearing once. Sequenced sample: memory T cells sorted from blood. This TCR was recovered from a man aged 50-59 years in good health. The V call is TRBV7-8, the J call TRBJ2-1; either TRBD1 or TRBD2 may fit D (5 bases each). CDR3 loop: CASSLVPGASSYNEQFF. The DNA for the CDR3 is TGTGCCAGCAGCTTAGTCCCCGGGGCTAGCTCCTACAATGAGCAGTTCTTC.